This T cell receptor (beta chain) is drawn from a study of control samples from healthy donors and cancer patients. Clones were read by immunoSEQ multiplex PCR, and TCRdb kept only the in-frame ones, dropping some. The data contain 70,000 to 90,000 clones, over 85% of them seen just once; the ten biggest clones take up 1.9%. V dropped 9 bases and J dropped 2 bases, with 22 bases sitting between them. CDR3 size: 16 residues. Looked up from germline, CDR1 is LNHDA and CDR2 is SQIVND (reference sequence). This clone appeared a few times. This sequence originates from an older woman with head and neck cancer. The sequenced sample was PBMCs. The V gene is TRBV19, the J gene TRBJ1-2, with D possibly matching TRBD1 (6 bases). The CDR3 DNA is TGTGCCAGAAGGGGTGGGGGGCAACGGTCAAACTATGGCTACACCTTC. This codes for CARRGGGQRSNYGYTF.